Below, 2 T cell receptor beta chains from the same sample are listed, as sequenced in a study of cytomegalovirus exposure and HLA in healthy donors. The PCR used 60 Vbeta and 13 Jbeta primers. The method was immunoSEQ multiplex PCR; TCRdb's version includes in-frame clones alone and lacks a portion of them. This table holds roughly 240,000 clones, roughly 82% found once. The specimen sequenced was PBMCs. The receptors originated from a woman in her thirties or forties in good health and CMV-seropositive.

This sequence joins TRBV9 and TRBJ2-2; maybe TRBD2 (5 bases). The V gene's germline CDR1 is SGDLS and CDR2 YYNGEE. Trimming took off 6 bases at V and 2 bases at J, with 11 bases between the two ends. The CDR3 extends over 14 amino acids. The DNA of the CDR3 is TGTGCCAGCATGGGCGGGTTCAACACCGGGGAGCTGTTTTTT. This translates into CASMGGFNTGELFF.

The chain couples TRBV5-1 to TRBJ2-3; 11 bases match TRBD2. CDR1 and CDR2 (germline): SGHRS, YFSETQ. Losses at the gene ends were 3 bases for V and 2 bases for J; bases not matched to a gene: 5. CDR3 length equals 16 residues. Here the CDR3 reads CASSWGTSGSTDTQYF. In DNA form, the CDR3 reads TGCGCCAGCAGCTGGGGGACTAGCGGATCCACAGATACGCAGTATTTT.